These 32 T cell receptor beta chains were sequenced from one sample in a study of CXCR3-negative and CXCR3-positive naive CD8 T cells. Points from the study as a whole: The study found more hydrophobic TRB CDR3s in CXCR3-positive naive cells than in CXCR3-negative naive cells.

These TCRs are of unknown antigen specificity. Libraries were UMI-labeled 5' RACE TRB cDNA. TCRdb derives one entry per CDR3 protein from the 5' RACE reads, leaving out DNA. The listing contains about 150,000 distinct CDR3 sequences. The sample comprised naive CXCR3+ CD8+ T cells from blood. Subset denoted: CD45RO-CCR7+CD27+CD95- naive CD8+ T cells expressing CXCR3 (TNR3+). These receptor sequences come from a human donor in good health. Some clones in this sample may be carry-over from other donors' samples.

This sequence joins TRBV6-5 and TRBJ2-1; the D gene TCRdb calls, TRBD1, cannot be checked with no DNA. From germline, CDR1 is MNHEY and CDR2 SVGAGI. The CDR3 consists of 17 residues. The CDR3 is CASSLRSVPLRGNEQFF.

This chain links TRBV6-1 with TRBJ2-3; lacking DNA, the TRBD2 call made by TCRdb goes unchecked. CDR3 length: 15 residues. In germline, CDR1 is MNHNS, CDR2 SASEGT. CDR3 protein: CASSEAAGGPDTQYF.

J is TRBJ1-2 and V is TRBV27; TCRdb designates TRBD1, a call that cannot be tested without DNA. The CDR3 runs to 18 residues. Looked up from germline, CDR1 is MNHEY and CDR2 is SMNVEV (reference sequence). CDR3 in amino acids: CASSQIGTGGAVNYGYTF.

This rearrangement joins TRBV12-5 to TRBJ2-3; the TRBD1 assignment by TCRdb is unverifiable without DNA. The CDR3 runs 14 residues. Germline CDR1 and CDR2: LGHNT and FRNRAP. This CDR3 is CASGNRDSTDTQYF.

The J gene is TRBJ2-3, the V gene TRBV5-4; the D gene TCRdb calls, TRBD2, cannot be checked with no DNA. CDR3 length: 18 residues. CDR1 is SGHNT and CDR2 is YYREEE in the germline V gene (reference sequence). The CDR3 reads CASSFLGLAGGDLDTQYF.

The chain uses TRBV29-1 and TRBJ1-1. The CDR3 has 12 amino acids. CDR1 is SQVTM, CDR2 ANQGSEA, per germline. The CDR3 is CSVLPMNTEAFF.

The chain couples TRBV27 to TRBJ1-2; TCRdb calls TRBD1, which cannot be checked without DNA. This CDR3 is 17 amino acids long. From germline, CDR1 is MNHEY and CDR2 SMNVEV (reference sequence). This CDR3 reads CASSLSRLTGFAFGYTF.

The J gene is TRBJ2-3, the V gene TRBV7-6; TCRdb reports TRBD2, a call that lacks DNA to check it against. The CDR3 extends over 17 amino acids. Looked up from germline, CDR1 is SGHVS and CDR2 is FNYEAQ. The CDR3 spells CASSLGASGEATDTQYF.

V usage is TRBV4-2 and J usage is TRBJ2-7; TCRdb returns TRBD1, unconfirmable since there is no DNA. The CDR3 runs 15 residues. The V gene's germline CDR1 is LGHNA and CDR2 YNFKEQ. The CDR3 protein is CASSQIMTGGHEQYF.

The chain joins TRBV7-9 to TRBJ2-1. Germline CDR1 is SEHNR and CDR2 is FQNEAQ (reference sequence). The CDR3 is 13 amino acids. This CDR3 is CASSLVGLDEQFF.

The rearrangement links TRBV7-9 to TRBJ1-2; absent DNA, TCRdb's TRBD1 call cannot be checked. Germline V CDR1 and CDR2: SEHNR, FQNEAQ (reference sequence). The CDR3 is 16 residues long. The chain's CDR3 is CASSAEGQGADYGYTF.

The V and J genes are TRBV28 and TRBJ2-4; with no DNA, the TCRdb D assignment of TRBD1 cannot be verified. This CDR3 contains 14 residues. Germline V CDR1 and CDR2: MDHEN, SYDVKM. CDR3: CASSSLPAEDIQYF.

The chain combines TRBV7-9 with TRBJ1-4; TCRdb calls TRBD1, which cannot be checked without DNA. This CDR3 is built from 17 residues. Germline V CDR1 and CDR2: SEHNR, FQNEAQ (reference sequence). The CDR3 spells CASSPGTGGAEDEKLFF.

The genes are TRBV7-6 and TRBJ1-5; with no DNA, the TCRdb D assignment of TRBD1 cannot be verified. The CDR3 length is 16 residues. From germline, CDR1 is SGHVS and CDR2 FNYEAQ. The CDR3 loop is CVSSLYPPGPNQPQHF.

The V call is TRBV29-1, the J call TRBJ2-5; as DNA is missing, the TRBD1 call by TCRdb cannot be tested. There are 15 residues in the CDR3. The germline gives CDR1 SQVTM, CDR2 ANQGSEA. CDR3 sequence reads: CSASPPTGGIETQYF.

The chain joins TRBV7-8 to TRBJ2-2; absent DNA, TCRdb's TRBD1 call cannot be checked. Germline V lookup: CDR1 SGHVS, CDR2 FQNEAQ. This CDR3 contains 14 residues. The CDR3 here is CASSHLRGTGELFF.

V is TRBV5-6 and J is TRBJ1-1; the D call of TRBD1 rests on TCRdb alone, since no DNA is present to check it. The CDR3 is made up of 15 amino acids. The germline gives CDR1 SGHDT, CDR2 YYEEEE. The CDR3 protein is CASSLVPGVNTEAFF.

The chain joins TRBV14 to TRBJ1-1. CDR3 length: 15 amino acids. Germline CDR1 SGHDN, CDR2 FVKESK. CDR3 amino acids: CASSQDPDLNTEAFF.

CDR3 region: CAIAPGLETETQYF. This chain uses TRBV10-3 with TRBJ2-5; the D call of TRBD2 rests on TCRdb alone, since no DNA is present to check it. The CDR3 is 14 residues long. CDR1 and CDR2 (germline): ENHRY, SYGVKD.

This sequence joins TRBV7-3 and TRBJ2-3; TCRdb proposes TRBD2, but this gene call is untestable without DNA. The germline gives CDR1 SGHTA, CDR2 FQGTGA. This CDR3 spans 14 amino acids. This chain's CDR3 is CASSPGLAPDTQYF. Using reference TRBV7-3 and TRBJ2-3 for the parts outside the CDR3, the full variable domain is GAGVSQTPSNKVTEKGKYVELRCDPISGHTALYWYRQSLGQGPEFLIYFQGTGAADDSGLPNDRFFAVRPEGSVSTLKIQRTERGDSAVYLCASSPGLAPDTQYFGPGTRLTVL.

The chain couples TRBV7-2 to TRBJ2-2. The CDR3 is made up of 17 amino acids. Germline CDR1 and CDR2: SGHTA and FQGNSA. The CDR3 sequence is CASSPSGRQSNTGELFF.

This chain joins TRBV4-3 and TRBJ2-7. Germline CDR1 is LGHNA and CDR2 is YSLEER. The CDR3 consists of 15 residues. CDR3 protein: CASSQEAGSSYEQYF.

This chain connects TRBV7-9 to TRBJ1-6; the D call from TCRdb, TRBD1, cannot be confirmed without DNA. Germline CDR1 and CDR2: SEHNR and FQNEAQ (reference sequence). CDR3 size: 15 residues. This CDR3 is CASRIHDRENSPLHF.

The chain couples TRBV7-9 to TRBJ2-5. The length of the CDR3 is 14 residues. Germline V lookup: CDR1 SEHNR, CDR2 FQNEAQ (reference sequence). The CDR3 region is CASSLISSQETQYF.

The chain links TRBV14 to TRBJ2-3; TCRdb's assignment of TRBD2 cannot be checked, as there is no DNA. The CDR3 consists of 15 residues. Germline V gives CDR1 SGHDN, CDR2 FVKESK. The CDR3 here is CASSLLAAPGDTQYF. Full variable domain (remainder filled in from reference TRBV14 and TRBJ2-3): EAGVTQFPSHSVIEKGQTVTLRCDPISGHDNLYWYRRVMGKEIKFLLHFVKESKQDESGMPNNRFLAERTGGTYSTLKVQPAELEDSGVYFCASSLLAAPGDTQYFGPGTRLTVL.

V usage is TRBV9 and J usage is TRBJ2-1. The germline V gene has CDR1 SGDLS and CDR2 YYNGEE. CDR3 length: 13 residues. Here the CDR3 reads CASSVVSYNEQFF. Using reference TRBV9 and TRBJ2-1 for the parts outside the CDR3, the full variable domain is DSGVTQTPKHLITATGQRVTLRCSPRSGDLSVYWYQQSLDQGLQFLIQYYNGEERAKGNILERFSAQQFPDLHSELNLSSLELGDSALYFCASSVVSYNEQFFGPGTRLTVL.

The chain has TRBV6-5 and TRBJ1-1. The CDR3 contains 14 residues. CDR1 is MNHEY and CDR2 is SVGAGI in the germline V gene. The chain's CDR3 is CASSYGVMGTEAFF.

J is TRBJ1-1 and V is TRBV20-1; there is no DNA to check the TCRdb D call of TRBD1. Germline loops: CDR1 DFQATT, CDR2 SNEGSKA (reference sequence). The CDR3 is 13 amino acids. CDR3 region: CSATTGVSTEAFF.

J is TRBJ2-1 and V is TRBV29-1. CDR3 size: 13 residues. Germline lookup yields CDR1 SQVTM and CDR2 ANQGSEA. The CDR3 spells CSVRGSSYNEQFF.

Here the CDR3 reads CASSFLAKGAMGETQYF. The gene calls are TRBV7-8 and TRBJ2-5; without DNA, the TCRdb call of TRBD1 cannot be checked. Germline V gene sequence: CDR1 SGHVS, CDR2 FQNEAQ. The CDR3 spans 17 residues.

The V gene is TRBV27, the J gene TRBJ2-1; the D call from TCRdb, TRBD1, cannot be confirmed without DNA. The germline CDR1 and CDR2 sequences are MNHEY and SMNVEV (reference sequence). This CDR3 spans 14 amino acids. Here the CDR3 reads CASSLGGAYNEQFF.

The V and J genes are TRBV7-9 and TRBJ2-3; TCRdb gives TRBD2 as the D gene, but with no DNA this cannot be confirmed. CDR3 length: 15 amino acids. Per germline, CDR1 SEHNR and CDR2 FQNEAQ (reference sequence). The CDR3: CASSSDFKSTDTQYF.